The clone carrying this TCR beta chain occurred once. The trim removed 3 bases at V and 4 bases at J, leaving 6 bases unmatched. This CDR3 contains 16 residues. Germline V CDR1 and CDR2: SGHNT, YYREEE (reference sequence). These data originate in a study of shared clonotypes between healthy human individuals. Across the whole study: Researchers assigned three CD4 naive, three CD4 memory, two CD8 naive and one CD8 memory plate to each donor.

The DNA input per sorted-subset replicate PCR was around 200 ng, corresponding to some 27,000 T cell genomes. The data were produced by immunoSEQ multiplex PCR, yet TCRdb's version contains in-frame clones alone and is incomplete. The sample yields approximately 1.5 million clones, roughly 98% seen once. Healthy HIV-negative adults with no recent acute infections or vaccinations were recruited as donors. The authors divided CD4+ cells into CD45RA+ naive and CD45RA-negative memory subsets. The chain is built from TRBV5-4 and TRBJ2-5, with 13 bases lining up with TRBD2. Sequenced input: naive CD4+ T cells sorted from blood. Specified subset: CD45RA+ positively selected. This clonotype was obtained from a man aged 25 to 40 in good health. In nucleotides, the CDR3 is TGTGCCAGCAGCTCTTTACTAGCGGGAGGGGGAGAGACCCAGTACTTC. This gives the protein CASSSLLAGGGETQYF.